The entry below gives a single T cell receptor (beta chain) sequence along with its context. V was clipped by 3 bases and J by 2 bases, with 10 bases between them. The CDR3 loop spans 14 amino acids. Germline lookup yields CDR1 KGHSH and CDR2 LQKENI. The entry originates in a study of beta chain features in type 1 diabetes. Looking at the study overall: Investigators examined 107,917,701 sorted cells across all samples.

The whole isolated RNA underwent reverse transcription, so sequencing captured expressed TCRB transcripts. Sequenced by immunoSEQ multiplex PCR; TCRdb stores in-frame clones only, minus some. The sample lists under 900,000 clones, roughly 15% occurring once. This TCR was sampled from a woman in her late teens or twenties in good health. The sequencing input was naive CD4+ T cells from blood. V and J are TRBV18 and TRBJ1-2; TRBD1 might be the D (6 bases). The CDR3 spells CASSPRDTNYGYTF. The CDR3 region has the DNA TGTGCCAGCTCACCTCGGGACACCAACTATGGCTACACCTTC.